This T cell receptor beta chain was documented in a study of blood T cell repertoires in COVID-19. On the study more broadly: Researchers got acute and convalescent COVID-19 samples from the United States, Italy and Spain. The cDNA or gDNA used as material had been derived from T cells, B-cell-depleted T cells, or PBMCs.

The CDR3 sequence is 13 residues long. Trimming shortened V by 7 bases and J by 0 bases, and 12 bases separated the two germline ends. Germline CDR1 reads SQVTM; CDR2 reads ANQGSEA. The authors' processing: Quantification of nucleated cells was approximated via reference gene primer amplification. Generated by immunoSEQ multiplex PCR, the TCRdb table keeps only in-frame clones and is missing some. The D gene and trimming were derived from the DNA, and the V and J assignments and clone size from that table. The sample has about 110,000 clones, around four fifths seen once. Sequencing used peripheral blood. The source is a woman aged 70-85 years with acute or convalescent COVID-19. This chain connects TRBV29-1 to TRBJ1-1; a weak D match, TRBD1 (5 bases). The CDR3 protein is CSAEDSLNTEAFF. Written as DNA, the CDR3 is TGCAGCGCAGAAGACAGTCTGAACACTGAAGCTTTCTTT.